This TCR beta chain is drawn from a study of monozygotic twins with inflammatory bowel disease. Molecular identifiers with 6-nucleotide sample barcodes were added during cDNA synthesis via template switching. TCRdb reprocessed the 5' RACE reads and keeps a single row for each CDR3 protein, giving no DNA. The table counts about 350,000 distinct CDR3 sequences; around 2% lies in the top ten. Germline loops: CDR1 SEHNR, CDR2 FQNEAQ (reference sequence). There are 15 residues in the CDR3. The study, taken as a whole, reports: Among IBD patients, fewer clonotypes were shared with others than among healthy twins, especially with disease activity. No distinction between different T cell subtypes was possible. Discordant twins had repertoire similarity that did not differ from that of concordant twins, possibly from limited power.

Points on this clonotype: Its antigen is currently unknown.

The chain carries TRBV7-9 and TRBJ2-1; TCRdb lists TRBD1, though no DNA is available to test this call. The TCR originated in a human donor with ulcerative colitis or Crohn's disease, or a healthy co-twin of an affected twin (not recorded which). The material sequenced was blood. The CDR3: CASSPLERQGREQFF.